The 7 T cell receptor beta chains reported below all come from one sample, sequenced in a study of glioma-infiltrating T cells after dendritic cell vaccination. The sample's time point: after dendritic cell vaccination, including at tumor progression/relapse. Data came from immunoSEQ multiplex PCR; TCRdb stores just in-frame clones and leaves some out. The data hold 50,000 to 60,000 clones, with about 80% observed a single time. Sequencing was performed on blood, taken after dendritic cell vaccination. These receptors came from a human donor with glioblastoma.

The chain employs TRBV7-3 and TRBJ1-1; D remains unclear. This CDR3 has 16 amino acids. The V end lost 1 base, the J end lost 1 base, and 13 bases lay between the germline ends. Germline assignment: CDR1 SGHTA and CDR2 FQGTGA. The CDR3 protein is CASSLSGGLANTEAFF. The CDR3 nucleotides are TGTGCCAGCAGCTTAAGTGGCGGTTTGGCGAACACTGAAGCTTTCTTT.

Here the CDR3 reads CASKQLAGPEGTQYF. The CDR3 nucleotides read TGCGCCAGCAAGCAGTTGGCGGGACCGGAAGGGACCCAGTACTTC. This chain uses TRBV5-1 with TRBJ2-5; D might be TRBD2 (6 bases). Trimming shortened V by 6 bases and J by 7 bases, and 22 bases separated the two germline ends. The CDR3 length is 15 residues. CDR1 SGHRS and CDR2 YFSETQ come from the germline V gene.

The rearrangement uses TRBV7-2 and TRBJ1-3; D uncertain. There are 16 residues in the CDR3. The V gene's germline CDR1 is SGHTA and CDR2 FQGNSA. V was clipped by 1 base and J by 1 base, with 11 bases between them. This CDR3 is CASSLEAGGSGNTIYF. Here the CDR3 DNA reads TGTGCCAGCAGCTTAGAGGCGGGTGGGTCTGGAAACACCATATATTTT. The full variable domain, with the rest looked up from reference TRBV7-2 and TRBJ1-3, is GAGVSQSPSNKVTEKGKDVELRCDPISGHTALYWYRQSLGQGLEFLIYFQGNSAPDKSGLPSDRFSAERTGGSVSTLTIQRTQQEDSAVYLCASSLEAGGSGNTIYFGEGSWLTVV.

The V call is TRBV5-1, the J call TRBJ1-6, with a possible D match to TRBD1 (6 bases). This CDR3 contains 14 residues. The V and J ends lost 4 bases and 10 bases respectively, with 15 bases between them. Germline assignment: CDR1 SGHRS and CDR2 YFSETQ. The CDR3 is CASSNRVEGSPLHF. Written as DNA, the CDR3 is TGCGCCAGCAGCAACAGGGTTGAAGGATCACCCCTCCACTTT.

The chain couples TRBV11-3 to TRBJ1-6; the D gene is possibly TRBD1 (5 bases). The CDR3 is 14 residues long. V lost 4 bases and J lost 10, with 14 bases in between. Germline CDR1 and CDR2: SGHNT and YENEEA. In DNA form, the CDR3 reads TGTGCCAGCAGCTCAGGGCTACAGGAATCACCCCTCCACTTT. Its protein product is CASSSGLQESPLHF.

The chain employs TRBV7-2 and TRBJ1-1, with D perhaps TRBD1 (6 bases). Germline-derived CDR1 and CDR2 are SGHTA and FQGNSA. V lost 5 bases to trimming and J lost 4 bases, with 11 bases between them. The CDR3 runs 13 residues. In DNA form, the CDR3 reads TGTGCCAGCAGCGTAACAGGGCCCACTGAAGCTTTCTTT. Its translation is CASSVTGPTEAFF.

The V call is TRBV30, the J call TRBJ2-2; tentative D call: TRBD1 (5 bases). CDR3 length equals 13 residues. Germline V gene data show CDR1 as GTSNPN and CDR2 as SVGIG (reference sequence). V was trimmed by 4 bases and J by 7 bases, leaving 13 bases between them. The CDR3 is CAWNSGSGGELFF. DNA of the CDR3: TGTGCCTGGAATTCAGGGTCGGGCGGGGAGCTGTTTTTT.